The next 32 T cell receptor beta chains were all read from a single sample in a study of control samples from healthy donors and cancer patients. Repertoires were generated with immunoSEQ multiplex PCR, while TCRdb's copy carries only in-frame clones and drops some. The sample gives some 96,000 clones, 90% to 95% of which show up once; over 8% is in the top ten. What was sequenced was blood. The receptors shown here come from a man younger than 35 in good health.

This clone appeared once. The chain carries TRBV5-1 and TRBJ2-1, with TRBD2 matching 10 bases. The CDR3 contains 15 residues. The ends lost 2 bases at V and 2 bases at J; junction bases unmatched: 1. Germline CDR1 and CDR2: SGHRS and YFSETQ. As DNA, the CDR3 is TGCGCCAGCAGCTTCACTAGCGGGACCTACAATGAGCAGTTCTTC. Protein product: CASSFTSGTYNEQFF.

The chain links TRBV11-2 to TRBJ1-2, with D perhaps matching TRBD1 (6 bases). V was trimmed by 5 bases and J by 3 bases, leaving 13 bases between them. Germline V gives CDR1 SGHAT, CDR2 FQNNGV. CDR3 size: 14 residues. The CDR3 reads CASSQPGAHYGYTF. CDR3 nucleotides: TGTGCCAGCAGCCAACCAGGGGCCCACTATGGCTACACCTTC.

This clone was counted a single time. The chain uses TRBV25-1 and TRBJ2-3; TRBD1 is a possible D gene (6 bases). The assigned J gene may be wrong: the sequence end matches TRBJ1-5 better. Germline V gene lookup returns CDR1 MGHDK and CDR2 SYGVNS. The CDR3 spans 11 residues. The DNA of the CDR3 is TGTGCCAGCAGTGTGGGGGGCGCCCAGCATTTT. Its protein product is CASSVGGAQHF.

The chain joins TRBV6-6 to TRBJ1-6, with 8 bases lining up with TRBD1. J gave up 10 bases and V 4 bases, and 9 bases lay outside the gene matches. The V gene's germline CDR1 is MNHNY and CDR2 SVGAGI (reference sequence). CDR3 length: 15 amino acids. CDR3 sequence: CASSSRTGRQSPLHF. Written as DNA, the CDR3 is TGTGCCAGCAGTTCCAGGACAGGGCGCCAATCACCCCTCCACTTT.

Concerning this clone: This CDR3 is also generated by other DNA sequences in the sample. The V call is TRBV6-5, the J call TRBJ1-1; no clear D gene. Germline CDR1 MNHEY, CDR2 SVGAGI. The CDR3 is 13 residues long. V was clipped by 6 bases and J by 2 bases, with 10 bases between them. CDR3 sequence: CASRPTVNTEAFF. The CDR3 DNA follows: TGTGCCAGCAGACCGACGGTAAACACTGAAGCTTTCTTT.

CDR3 sequence (DNA): TGTGCCAGCAGCCCCGGGGGGACTGAAGCTTTCTTT. This translates into CASSPGGTEAFF. V gene TRBV7-9 combines with J gene TRBJ1-1, with a weak D call TRBD1 (5 bases). Per the germline V gene, CDR1 is SEHNR and CDR2 is FQNEAQ (reference sequence). V lost 5 bases, J lost 5 bases, and 9 bases lay in between. There are 12 residues in the CDR3.

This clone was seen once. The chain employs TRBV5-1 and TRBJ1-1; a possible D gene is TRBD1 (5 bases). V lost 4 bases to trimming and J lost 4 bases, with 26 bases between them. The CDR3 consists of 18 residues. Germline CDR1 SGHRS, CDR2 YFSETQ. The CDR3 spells CASSKPGGTRVGSTEAFF. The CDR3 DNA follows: TGCGCCAGCAGCAAACCCGGGGGTACCAGGGTTGGGAGCACTGAAGCTTTCTTT.

The CDR3 coding sequence is TGTGCCAGCAGCTCCACGGATTTGGGTAACTATGGCTACACCTTC. It codes for CASSSTDLGNYGYTF. This chain connects TRBV7-9 to TRBJ1-2; D remains unclear. The CDR3 loop spans 15 amino acids. Germline loops: CDR1 SEHNR, CDR2 FQNEAQ (reference sequence). The ends were cut back, 4 bases at V and 1 base at J, with 13 bases in the middle.

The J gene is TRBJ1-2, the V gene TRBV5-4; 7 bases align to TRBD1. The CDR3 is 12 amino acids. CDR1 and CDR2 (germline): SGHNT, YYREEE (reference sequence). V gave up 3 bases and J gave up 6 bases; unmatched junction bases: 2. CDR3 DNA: TGTGCCAGCAGCTGGGGGACAGATGGCTACACCTTC. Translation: CASSWGTDGYTF. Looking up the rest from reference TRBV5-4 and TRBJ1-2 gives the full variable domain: ETGVTQSPTHLIKTRGQQVTLRCSSQSGHNTVSWYQQALGQGPQFIFQYYREEENGRGNFPPRFSGLQFPNYSSELNVNALELDDSALYLCASSWGTDGYTFGSGTRLTVV.

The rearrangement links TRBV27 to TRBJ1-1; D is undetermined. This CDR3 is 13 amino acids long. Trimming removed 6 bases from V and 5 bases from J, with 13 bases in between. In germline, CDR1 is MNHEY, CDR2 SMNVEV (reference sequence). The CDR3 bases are TGTGCCAGCAGCAATCCTTGGAGAACTGAAGCTTTCTTT. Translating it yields CASSNPWRTEAFF.

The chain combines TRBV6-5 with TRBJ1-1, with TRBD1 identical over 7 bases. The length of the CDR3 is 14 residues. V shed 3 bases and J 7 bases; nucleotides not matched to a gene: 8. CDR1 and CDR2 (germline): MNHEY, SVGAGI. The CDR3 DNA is TGTGCCAGCAGTTATGAGGGGGCAGGGAGTGAAGCTTTCTTT. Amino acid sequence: CASSYEGAGSEAFF.

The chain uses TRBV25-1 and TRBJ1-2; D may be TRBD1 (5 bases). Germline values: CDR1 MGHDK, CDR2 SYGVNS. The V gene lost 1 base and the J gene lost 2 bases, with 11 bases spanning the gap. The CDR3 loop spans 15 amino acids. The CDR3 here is CASSESGAANYGYTF. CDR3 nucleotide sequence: TGTGCCAGCAGTGAATCCGGGGCGGCGAACTATGGCTACACCTTC.

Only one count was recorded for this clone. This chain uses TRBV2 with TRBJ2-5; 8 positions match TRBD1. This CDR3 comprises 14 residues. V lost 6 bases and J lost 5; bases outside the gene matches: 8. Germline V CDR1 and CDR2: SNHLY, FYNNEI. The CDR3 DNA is TGTGCCAGCAGCAGGCCAGGGGGCGCGGAGACCCAGTACTTC. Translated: CASSRPGGAETQYF.

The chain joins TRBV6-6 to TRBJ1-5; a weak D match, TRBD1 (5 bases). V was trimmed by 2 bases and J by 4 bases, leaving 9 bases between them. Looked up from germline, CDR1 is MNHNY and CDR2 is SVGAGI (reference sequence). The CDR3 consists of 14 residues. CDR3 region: CASSYGQGNQPQHF. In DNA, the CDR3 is TGTGCCAGCAGTTACGGGCAGGGTAATCAGCCCCAGCATTTT.

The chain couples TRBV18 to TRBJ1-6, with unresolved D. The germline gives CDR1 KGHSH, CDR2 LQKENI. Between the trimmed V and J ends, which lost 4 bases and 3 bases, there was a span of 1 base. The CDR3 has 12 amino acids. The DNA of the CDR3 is TGTGCCAGCTCACTCTATAATTCACCCCTCCACTTT. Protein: CASSLYNSPLHF.

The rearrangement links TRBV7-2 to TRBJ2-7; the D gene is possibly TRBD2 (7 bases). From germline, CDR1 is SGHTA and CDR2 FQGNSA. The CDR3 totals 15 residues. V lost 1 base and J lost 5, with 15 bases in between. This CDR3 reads CASSLEGGGPNEQYF. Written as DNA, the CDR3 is TGTGCCAGCAGCTTAGAAGGGGGAGGGCCGAACGAGCAGTACTTC.

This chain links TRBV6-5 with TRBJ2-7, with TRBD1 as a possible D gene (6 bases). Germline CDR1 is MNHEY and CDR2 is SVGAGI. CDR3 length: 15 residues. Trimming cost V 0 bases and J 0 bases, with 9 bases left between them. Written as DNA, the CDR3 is TGTGCCAGCAGTTACTCCTCGACAGGCTCCTACGAGCAGTACTTC. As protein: CASSYSSTGSYEQYF.

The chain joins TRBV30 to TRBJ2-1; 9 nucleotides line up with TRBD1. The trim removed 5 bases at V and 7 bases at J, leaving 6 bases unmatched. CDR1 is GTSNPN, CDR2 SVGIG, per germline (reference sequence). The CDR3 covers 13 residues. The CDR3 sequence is CAWGTGTGNEQFF. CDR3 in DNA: TGTGCCTGGGGAACCGGGACAGGGAATGAGCAGTTCTTC.

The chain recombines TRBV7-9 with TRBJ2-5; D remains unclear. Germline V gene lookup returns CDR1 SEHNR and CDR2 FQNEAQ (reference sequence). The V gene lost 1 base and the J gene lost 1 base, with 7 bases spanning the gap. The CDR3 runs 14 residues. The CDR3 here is CASSLVYSQETQYF. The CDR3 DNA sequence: TGTGCCAGCAGCTTAGTATACAGCCAAGAGACCCAGTACTTC.

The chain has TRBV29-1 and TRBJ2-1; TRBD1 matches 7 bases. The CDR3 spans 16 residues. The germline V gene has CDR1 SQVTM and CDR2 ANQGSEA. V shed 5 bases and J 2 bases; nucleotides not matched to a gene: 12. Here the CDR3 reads CSVLGGWDRPYNEQFF. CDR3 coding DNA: TGCAGCGTTCTAGGCGGATGGGACAGACCCTACAATGAGCAGTTCTTC.

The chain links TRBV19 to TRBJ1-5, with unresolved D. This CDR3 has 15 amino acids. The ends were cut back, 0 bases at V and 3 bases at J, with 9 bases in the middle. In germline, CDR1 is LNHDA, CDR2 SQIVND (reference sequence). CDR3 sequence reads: CASSIEGIYNQPQHF. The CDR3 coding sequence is TGTGCCAGTAGTATAGAAGGGATTTACAATCAGCCCCAGCATTTT.

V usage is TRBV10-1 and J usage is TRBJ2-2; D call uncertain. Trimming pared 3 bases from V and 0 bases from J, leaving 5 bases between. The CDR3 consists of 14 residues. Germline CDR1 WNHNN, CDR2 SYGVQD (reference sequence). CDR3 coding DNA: TGCGCCAGCAGTGACCAGCCGAACACCGGGGAGCTGTTTTTT. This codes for CASSDQPNTGELFF.

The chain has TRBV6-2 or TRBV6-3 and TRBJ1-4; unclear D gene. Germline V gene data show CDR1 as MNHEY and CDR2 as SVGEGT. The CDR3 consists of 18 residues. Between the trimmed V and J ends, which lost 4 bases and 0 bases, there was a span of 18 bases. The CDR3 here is CASSSPPRGLTTNEKLFF. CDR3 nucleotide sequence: TGTGCCAGCAGTTCGCCCCCCCGTGGACTTACAACTAATGAAAAACTGTTTTTT.

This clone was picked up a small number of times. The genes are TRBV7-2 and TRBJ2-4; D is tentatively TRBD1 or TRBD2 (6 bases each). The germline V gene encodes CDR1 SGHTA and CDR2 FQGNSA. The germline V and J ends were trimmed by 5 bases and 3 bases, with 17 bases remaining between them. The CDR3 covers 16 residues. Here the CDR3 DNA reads TGTGCCAGCAGCCCAGGAGGGGGAGTGGACAAAAACATTCAGTACTTC. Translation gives CASSPGGGVDKNIQYF.

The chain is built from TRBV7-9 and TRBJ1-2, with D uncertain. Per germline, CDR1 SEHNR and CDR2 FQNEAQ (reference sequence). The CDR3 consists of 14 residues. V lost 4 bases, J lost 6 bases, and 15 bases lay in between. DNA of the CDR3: TGTGCCAGCAGCTCTGAGGTTGGGAGGGATGGCTACACCTTC. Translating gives CASSSEVGRDGYTF. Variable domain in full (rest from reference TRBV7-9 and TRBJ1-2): DTGVSQNPRHKITKRGQNVTFRCDPISEHNRLYWYRQTLGQGPEFLTYFQNEAQLEKSRLLSDRFSAERPKGSFSTLEIQRTEQGDSAMYLCASSSEVGRDGYTFGSGTRLTVV.

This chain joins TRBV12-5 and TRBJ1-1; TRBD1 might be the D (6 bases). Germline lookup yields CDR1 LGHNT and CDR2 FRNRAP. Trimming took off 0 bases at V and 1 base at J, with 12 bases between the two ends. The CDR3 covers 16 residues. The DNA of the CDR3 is TGTGCTAGTGGTTTGGTCCAGAAACAGGGGAACACTGAAGCTTTCTTT. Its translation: CASGLVQKQGNTEAFF.

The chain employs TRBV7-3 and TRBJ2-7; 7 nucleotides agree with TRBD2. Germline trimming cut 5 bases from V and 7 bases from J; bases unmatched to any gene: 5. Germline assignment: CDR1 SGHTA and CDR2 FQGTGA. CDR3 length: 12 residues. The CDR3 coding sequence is TGTGCCAGCAGCGAACTAGCGCGGGAGCAGTACTTC. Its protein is CASSELAREQYF.

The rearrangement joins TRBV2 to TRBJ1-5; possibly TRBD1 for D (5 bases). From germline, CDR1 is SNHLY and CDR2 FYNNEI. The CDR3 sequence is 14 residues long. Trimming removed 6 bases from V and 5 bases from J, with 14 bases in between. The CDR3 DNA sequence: TGTGCCAGCAGCCGGGGCAGGGAACATCAGCCCCAGCATTTT. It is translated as CASSRGREHQPQHF. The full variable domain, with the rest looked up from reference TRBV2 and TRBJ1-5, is EPEVTQTPSHQVTQMGQEVILRCVPISNHLYFYWYRQILGQKVEFLVSFYNNEISEKSEIFDDQFSVERPDGSNFTLKIRSTKLEDSAMYFCASSRGREHQPQHFGDGTRLSIL.

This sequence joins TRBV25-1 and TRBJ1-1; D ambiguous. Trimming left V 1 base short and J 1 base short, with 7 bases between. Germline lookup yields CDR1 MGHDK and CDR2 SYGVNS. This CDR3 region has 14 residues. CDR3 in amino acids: CASSESAGNTEAFF. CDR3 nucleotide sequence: TGTGCCAGCAGTGAATCCGCAGGGAACACTGAAGCTTTCTTT.

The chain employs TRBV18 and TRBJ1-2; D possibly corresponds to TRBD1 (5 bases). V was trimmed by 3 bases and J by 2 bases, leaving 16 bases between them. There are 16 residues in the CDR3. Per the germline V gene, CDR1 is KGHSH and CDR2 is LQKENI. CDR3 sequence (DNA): TGTGCCAGCTCACCGTCCCGTGGGGGGGACAACTATGGCTACACCTTC. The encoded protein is CASSPSRGGDNYGYTF.

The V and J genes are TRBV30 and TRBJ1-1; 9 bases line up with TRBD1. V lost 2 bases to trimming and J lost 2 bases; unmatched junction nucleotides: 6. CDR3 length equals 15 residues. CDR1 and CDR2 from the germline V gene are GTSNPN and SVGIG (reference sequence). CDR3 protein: CAWSPGTGRNTEAFF. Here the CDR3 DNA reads TGTGCCTGGAGTCCCGGGACAGGGCGTAACACTGAAGCTTTCTTT.

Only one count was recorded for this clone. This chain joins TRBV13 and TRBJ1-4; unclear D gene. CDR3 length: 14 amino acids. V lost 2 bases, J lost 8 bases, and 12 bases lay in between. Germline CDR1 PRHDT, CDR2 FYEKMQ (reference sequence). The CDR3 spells CASSLIGSKEKLFF. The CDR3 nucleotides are TGTGCCAGCAGCTTAATCGGCAGTAAAGAAAAACTGTTTTTT.